This T cell receptor beta chain was captured by sequencing in a study of T cell responses to AZD1222 COVID-19 vaccine. General observations from the study: Among vaccine-associated CD4 TCRs, coverage spanned spike, with dominance at 160-218 and 743-854. After the peak T cell response, and only then, were repertoires sampled. Only 5 or 6 individuals given AZD1222 were seropositive at baseline.

Germline CDR1 and CDR2: MNHEY and SVGEGT. This CDR3 comprises 15 residues. Trimming took 6 bases from V and 4 from J, leaving 16 bases between them. This clone is medium-sized in the sample. As yet, its antigen is unknown. Measured with immunoSEQ multiplex PCR; TCRdb has only the in-frame clones, and not every one. This table has roughly 150,000 clones, 85% to 90% appearing once. V is TRBV6-2 or TRBV6-3 and J is TRBJ2-1, with D perhaps TRBD1 (6 bases). The material sequenced was peripheral blood, taken 28 days after the second AZD1222 dose. This TCR came from an adult who received the AZD1222 COVID-19 vaccine. CDR3 loop: CASSETGIFYNEQFF. Written as DNA, the CDR3 is TGTGCCAGCAGCGAAACAGGGATTTTTTACAATGAGCAGTTCTTC.